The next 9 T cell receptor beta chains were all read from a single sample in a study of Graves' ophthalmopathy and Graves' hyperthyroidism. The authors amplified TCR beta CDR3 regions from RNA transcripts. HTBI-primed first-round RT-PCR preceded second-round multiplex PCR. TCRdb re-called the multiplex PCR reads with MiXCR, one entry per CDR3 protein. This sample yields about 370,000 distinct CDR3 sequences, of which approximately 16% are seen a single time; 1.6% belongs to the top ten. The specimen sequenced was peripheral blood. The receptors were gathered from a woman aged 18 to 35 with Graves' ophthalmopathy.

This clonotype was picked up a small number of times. CDR3 coding DNA: TGTGCCAGCAGTTCTCCCCAGGGGCGTACTGAAGCTTTCTTT. Protein: CASSSPQGRTEAFF. The J gene is TRBJ1-1, the V gene TRBV28; weak D call: TRBD1 (6 bases). Per germline, CDR1 MDHEN and CDR2 SYDVKM. Trimming pared 4 bases from V and 5 bases from J, leaving 14 bases between. The CDR3 sequence is 14 residues long.

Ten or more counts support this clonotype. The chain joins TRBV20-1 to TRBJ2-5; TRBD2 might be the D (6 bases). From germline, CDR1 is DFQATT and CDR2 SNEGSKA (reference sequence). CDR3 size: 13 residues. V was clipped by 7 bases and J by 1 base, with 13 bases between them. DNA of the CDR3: TGCAGTGAAGCGGGCGGCGCCCAAGAGACCCAGTACTTC. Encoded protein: CSEAGGAQETQYF.

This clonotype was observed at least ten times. As DNA, the CDR3 is TGCGCCAGCAGCCAAGTGGGAGGGTGGCCGAACACTGAAGCTTTCTTT. Its translation is CASSQVGGWPNTEAFF. The chain combines TRBV4-3 with TRBJ1-1; D is uncertain. This CDR3 has 16 amino acids. Germline-derived CDR1 and CDR2 are LGHNA and YSLEER. The V end lost 1 base, the J end lost 1 base, and 13 bases lay between the germline ends.

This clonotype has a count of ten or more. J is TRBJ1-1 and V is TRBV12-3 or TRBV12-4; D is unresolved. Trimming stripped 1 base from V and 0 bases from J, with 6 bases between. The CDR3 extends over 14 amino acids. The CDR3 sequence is CASSLGHMNTEAFF. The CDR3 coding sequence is TGTGCCAGCAGTTTAGGACACATGAACACTGAAGCTTTCTTT.

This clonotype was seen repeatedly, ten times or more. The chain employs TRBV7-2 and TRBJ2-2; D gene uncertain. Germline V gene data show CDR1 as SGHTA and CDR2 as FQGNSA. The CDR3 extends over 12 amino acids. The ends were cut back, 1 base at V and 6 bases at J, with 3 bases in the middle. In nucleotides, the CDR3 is TGTGCCAGCAGCTTAGGGTCCGGGGAGCTGTTTTTT. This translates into CASSLGSGELFF. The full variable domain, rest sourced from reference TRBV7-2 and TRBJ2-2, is GAGVSQSPSNKVTEKGKDVELRCDPISGHTALYWYRQSLGQGLEFLIYFQGNSAPDKSGLPSDRFSAERTGGSVSTLTIQRTQQEDSAVYLCASSLGSGELFFGEGSRLTVL.

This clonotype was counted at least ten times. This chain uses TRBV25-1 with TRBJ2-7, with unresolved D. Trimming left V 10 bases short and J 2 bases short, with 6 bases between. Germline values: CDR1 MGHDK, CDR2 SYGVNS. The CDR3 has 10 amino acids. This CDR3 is CATMAYEQYF. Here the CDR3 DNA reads TGTGCCACCATGGCCTACGAGCAGTACTTC.

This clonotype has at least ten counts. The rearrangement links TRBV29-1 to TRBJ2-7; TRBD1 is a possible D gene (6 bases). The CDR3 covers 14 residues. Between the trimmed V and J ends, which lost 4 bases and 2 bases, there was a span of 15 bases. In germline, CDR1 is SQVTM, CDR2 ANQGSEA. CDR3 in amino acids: CSVGLYRDPYEQYF. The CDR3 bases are TGCAGCGTTGGGCTGTACAGGGATCCCTACGAGCAGTACTTC.

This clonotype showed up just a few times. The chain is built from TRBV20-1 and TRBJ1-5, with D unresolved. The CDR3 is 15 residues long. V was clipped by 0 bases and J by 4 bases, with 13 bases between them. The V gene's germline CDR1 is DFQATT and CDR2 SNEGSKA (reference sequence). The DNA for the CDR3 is TGCAGTGCTAGAGATGGGATTAGAGTGAATCAGCCCCAGCATTTT. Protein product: CSARDGIRVNQPQHF.

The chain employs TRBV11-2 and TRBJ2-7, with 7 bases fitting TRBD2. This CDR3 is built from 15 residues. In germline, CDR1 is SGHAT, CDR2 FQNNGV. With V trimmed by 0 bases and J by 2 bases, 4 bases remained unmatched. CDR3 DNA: TGTGCCAGCAGCTTAGAGGTAGCGGGTCCCTACGAGCAGTACTTC. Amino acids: CASSLEVAGPYEQYF.